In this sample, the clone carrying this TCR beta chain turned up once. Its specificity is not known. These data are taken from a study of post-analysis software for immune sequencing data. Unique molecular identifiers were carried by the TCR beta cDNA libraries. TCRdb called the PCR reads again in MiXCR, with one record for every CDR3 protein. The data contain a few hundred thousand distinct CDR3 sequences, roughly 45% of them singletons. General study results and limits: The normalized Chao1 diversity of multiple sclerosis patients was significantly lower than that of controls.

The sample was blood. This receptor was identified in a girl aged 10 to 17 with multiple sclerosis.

DNA of the CDR3: TGTGCCAGCAGCCTCTGGGAATTAACCGAGCAGTACTTC. This encodes CASSLWELTEQYF. The V and J genes are TRBV7-9 and TRBJ2-5; D gene uncertain. The assigned J gene may be wrong: the sequence end matches TRBJ2-7 better. Germline CDR1 is SEHNR and CDR2 is FQNEAQ (reference sequence). The CDR3 is 13 amino acids.